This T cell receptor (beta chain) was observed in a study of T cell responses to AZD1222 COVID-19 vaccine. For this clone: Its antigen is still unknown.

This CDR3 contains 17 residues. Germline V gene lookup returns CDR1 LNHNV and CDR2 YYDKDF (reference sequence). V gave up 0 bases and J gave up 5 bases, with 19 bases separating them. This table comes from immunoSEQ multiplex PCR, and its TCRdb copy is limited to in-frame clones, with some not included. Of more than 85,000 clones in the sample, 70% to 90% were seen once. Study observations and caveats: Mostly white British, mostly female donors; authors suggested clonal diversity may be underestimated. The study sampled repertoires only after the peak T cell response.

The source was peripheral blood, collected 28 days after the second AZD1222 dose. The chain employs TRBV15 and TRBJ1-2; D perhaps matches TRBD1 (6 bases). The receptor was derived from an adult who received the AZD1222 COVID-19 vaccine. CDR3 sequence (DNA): TGTGCCACCAGCAGAGATGGCCAGGGGAGCGTCATATATGGCTACACCTTC. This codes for CATSRDGQGSVIYGYTF.